A single sample is the source of the 21 T cell receptor beta chains below, sequenced in a study of blood T cell repertoires in COVID-19. Generated by immunoSEQ multiplex PCR, the TCRdb table keeps only in-frame clones and is missing some. The repertoire includes around 300,000 clones, approximately 85% of them detected once, and approximately 7.9% sits in the top ten. The source material was peripheral blood. The receptors come from a human donor in a cohort sampled during active COVID-19.

This clone was recorded once. The chain recombines TRBV19 with TRBJ2-7, with D perhaps matching TRBD1 (6 bases). CDR1 and CDR2 from the germline V gene are LNHDA and SQIVND (reference sequence). Trimming removed 6 bases at V and 3 bases at J, with 9 bases between. The CDR3 is 12 amino acids. CDR3 residues: CASRDRVYEQYF. In DNA form, the CDR3 reads TGTGCCAGTAGGGACAGAGTCTACGAGCAGTACTTC.

V is TRBV7-9 and J is TRBJ1-2; TRBD1 matches 7 bases. The CDR3 spans 13 residues. V lost 4 bases and J lost 7; bases outside the gene matches: 6. Germline-derived CDR1 and CDR2 are SEHNR and FQNEAQ (reference sequence). The CDR3: CASSSGTDSGYTF. The DNA of the CDR3 is TGTGCCAGCAGCTCGGGGACAGATAGTGGCTACACCTTC.

There are a few counts of this clone. The chain is built from TRBV21-1 and TRBJ1-5; TRBD1 was called by the table and not checked on the DNA. TRBV21-1 is deemed a pseudogene. The CDR3 contains 14 residues. CDR3 region: CASSKLADNQPQHF. CDR3 in DNA: TGTGCCAGCAGCAAATTGGCAGATAATCAGCCCCAGCATTTT.

The gene calls are TRBV6-5 and TRBJ2-7, with D possibly being TRBD2 (7 bases). This CDR3 region has 14 residues. V gave up 9 bases and J gave up 4 bases, with 19 bases separating them. The germline V gene has CDR1 MNHEY and CDR2 SVGAGI. CDR3 sequence (DNA): TGTGCCAGTCCAAGGGGGGGGAATGTGTACGAGCAGTACTTC. Encoded protein: CASPRGGNVYEQYF.

This clone was detected only a few times. The CDR3 is CASKAGASGAREQYF. The CDR3 DNA reads TGTGCCAGCAAGGCCGGGGCTAGCGGTGCGAGGGAGCAGTACTTC. V and J are TRBV6-5 and TRBJ2-7; 7 bases map to TRBD2. This CDR3 spans 15 amino acids. V trimming: 7 bases; J trimming: 7 bases; junction bases outside the gene matches: 16. CDR1 and CDR2 (germline): MNHEY, SVGAGI.

The rearrangement joins TRBV24-1 to TRBJ2-4, with D uncertain. Deletions cut 10 bases from V and 5 bases from J, with 8 bases between. Germline loops: CDR1 KGHDR, CDR2 SFDVKD. This CDR3 has 11 residues. CDR3 coding DNA: TGTGCCACGGAAGAGGAAAACATTCAGTACTTC. Translating it yields CATEEENIQYF.

The J gene is TRBJ2-1, the V gene TRBV3-1 (or the pseudogene TRBV3-2), with D possibly being TRBD2 (6 bases). The germline V gene has CDR1 LGHDT and CDR2 YNNKEL (reference sequence). V lost 4 bases, J lost 9 bases, and 13 bases lay in between. This CDR3 contains 13 residues. CDR3 DNA: TGTGCCAGCAGCCGCCGGGACTCAGGTGAGCAGTTCTTC. Protein product: CASSRRDSGEQFF.

This sequence joins TRBV5-1 and TRBJ2-7, with unresolved D. V was trimmed by 0 bases and J by 3 bases, leaving 7 bases between them. The CDR3 contains 13 residues. In germline, CDR1 is SGHRS, CDR2 YFSETQ. CDR3 in DNA: TGCGCCAGCAGCTTGGTGGCAGACTACGAGCAGTACTTC. Protein product: CASSLVADYEQYF.

The chain is built from TRBV3-1 (or the pseudogene TRBV3-2) and TRBJ2-3, with unresolved D. The CDR3 consists of 15 residues. Trimming shortened V by 0 bases and J by 0 bases, and 7 bases separated the two germline ends. From germline, CDR1 is LGHDT and CDR2 YNNKEL (reference sequence). Written as DNA, the CDR3 is TGTGCCAGCAGCCAAGATCTAATTAGCACAGATACGCAGTATTTT. Its protein is CASSQDLISTDTQYF.

The gene calls are TRBV30 and TRBJ1-5; D call uncertain. Germline V gene lookup returns CDR1 GTSNPN and CDR2 SVGIG (reference sequence). The CDR3 runs to 14 residues. V was cut by 2 bases and J by 4 bases, with 12 bases left in between. The CDR3 loop reads CAWSSRGGNQPQHF. The DNA of the CDR3 is TGTGCCTGGAGTTCCCGGGGTGGGAATCAGCCCCAGCATTTT.

V is TRBV18 and J is TRBJ1-1; tentatively, D is TRBD1 (5 bases). V lost 2 bases to trimming and J lost 3 bases, with 13 bases between them. CDR3 length: 15 amino acids. Germline loops: CDR1 KGHSH, CDR2 LQKENI. CDR3 bases: TGTGCCAGCTCACCAGGAAGGGGCCGGGACACTGAAGCTTTCTTT. It translates to CASSPGRGRDTEAFF.

V and J are TRBV28 and TRBJ1-1; weak D call: TRBD1 (6 bases). CDR3 length equals 15 residues. Trimming removed 6 bases from V and 0 bases from J, with 14 bases in between. Germline V gene data show CDR1 as MDHEN and CDR2 as SYDVKM. CDR3 DNA: TGTGCCAGCAGGGGTCAACAGGGCCTGAACACTGAAGCTTTCTTT. It yields the protein CASRGQQGLNTEAFF.

The CDR3 region is CASSRGTSGVRATGELFF. The CDR3 DNA reads TGTGCCAGTAGTAGGGGGACTAGCGGGGTAAGGGCCACCGGGGAGCTGTTTTTT. This chain links TRBV19 with TRBJ2-2; 13 bases fit TRBD2. Per the germline V gene, CDR1 is LNHDA and CDR2 is SQIVND (reference sequence). Trimming removed 4 bases from V and 4 bases from J; junction bases left unmatched: 9. The CDR3 totals 18 residues. The whole variable domain, filled in from reference TRBV19 and TRBJ2-2, reads DGGITQSPKYLFRKEGQNVTLSCEQNLNHDAMYWYRQDPGQGLRLIYYSQIVNDFQKGDIAEGYSVSREKKESFPLTVTSAQKNPTAFYLCASSRGTSGVRATGELFFGEGSRLTVL.

The CDR3 DNA follows: TGTGCCAGCAGCTCACGACAGGGGAACACTGAAGCTTTCTTT. This translates into CASSSRQGNTEAFF. V usage is TRBV5-4 and J usage is TRBJ1-1; 7 bases agree with TRBD1. The trim removed 3 bases at V and 1 base at J, leaving 3 bases unmatched. This CDR3 contains 14 residues. The germline V gene has CDR1 SGHNT and CDR2 YYREEE (reference sequence).

This clone appeared a few times. The chain recombines TRBV20-1 with TRBJ1-2; D is undetermined. CDR1 is DFQATT and CDR2 is SNEGSKA in the germline V gene (reference sequence). The length of the CDR3 is 9 residues. Trimming removed 7 bases at V and 12 bases at J, with 12 bases between. CDR3 protein: CSVGLGDTF. The CDR3 DNA sequence: TGCAGTGTTGGCCTGGGAGACACCTTC.

This rearrangement joins TRBV7-3 to TRBJ2-3, with 7 bases matching TRBD2. This CDR3 contains 15 residues. Germline CDR1 is SGHTA and CDR2 is FQGTGA. V lost 5 bases to trimming and J lost 1 base; unmatched junction nucleotides: 6. CDR3 in amino acids: CASSLGGRGTDTQYF. Here the CDR3 DNA reads TGTGCCAGCAGCCTCGGGGGGAGGGGCACAGATACGCAGTATTTT.

V gene TRBV29-1 combines with J gene TRBJ1-3, with no clear D. Trimming left V 2 bases short and J 3 bases short, with 11 bases between. The V gene's germline CDR1 is SQVTM and CDR2 ANQGSEA. This CDR3 has 14 amino acids. This chain's CDR3 is CSVERGIGGNTIYF. The DNA for the CDR3 is TGCAGCGTTGAACGCGGTATAGGTGGAAACACCATATATTTT.

The chain has TRBV6-5 and TRBJ2-7, with TRBD1 matching over 7 bases. V was pared by 5 bases and J by 5 bases, with 6 bases of the junction left unmatched. Germline-derived CDR1 and CDR2 are MNHEY and SVGAGI. This CDR3 is built from 13 residues. DNA for the CDR3: TGTGCCAGCAGTCTACAGGGGTTCGACGAGCAGTACTTC. This codes for CASSLQGFDEQYF.

The chain combines TRBV5-1 with TRBJ2-5, with D perhaps TRBD2 (5 bases). Per the germline V gene, CDR1 is SGHRS and CDR2 is YFSETQ. The CDR3 extends over 14 amino acids. V dropped 1 base and J dropped 3 bases, with 10 bases sitting between them. Here the CDR3 DNA reads TGCGCCAGCAGCTTGAGTTGGGGAGAAGAGACCCAGTACTTC. As protein: CASSLSWGEETQYF.

The chain uses TRBV18 and TRBJ1-4; the D is unclear. Germline CDR1 and CDR2: KGHSH and LQKENI. Trimming removed 3 bases from V and 0 bases from J, with 11 bases in between. This CDR3 is 16 amino acids long. The CDR3 loop is CASSPKHTATNEKLFF. The DNA for the CDR3 is TGTGCCAGCTCACCCAAACATACAGCAACTAATGAAAAACTGTTTTTT.

This clone occurred once. V is TRBV5-4 and J is TRBJ1-2; the D gene is possibly TRBD1 (6 bases). Trimming removed 2 bases from V and 4 bases from J, with 18 bases in between. The CDR3 has 16 amino acids. From germline, CDR1 is SGHNT and CDR2 YYREEE (reference sequence). The CDR3 sequence: CASSFGYRDTVYGYTF. CDR3 in DNA: TGTGCCAGCAGCTTTGGATACCGGGACACAGTCTATGGCTACACCTTC.